This passage covers 8 T cell receptor beta chains from one sample sequenced in a study of beta chain features in type 1 diabetes (dated by TCRdb to between 2017 and 2018). These receptors have no known antigen. Study-wide findings and limitations: A moderate but significant shortening of TCRB CDR3 length was observed in type 1 diabetes patients in all four CD4+ subsets.

Libraries were constructed by the immunoSEQ multiplex PCR assay. All of the isolated RNA was reverse transcribed with the High Capacity cDNA Reverse Transcription Kit, so expressed TCRB transcripts were sequenced. Imported from immuneACCESS, the table was reduced by TCRdb to in-frame sequences with V and J called. These copies leave out some clones; in studies compared against another copy, an unresolved V gene accounts for under half, and the cause of the remainder is not known. The sample data list about 360,000 clones, and over 10% of these were observed just once. 0.0085% to 0.012% of the sample goes to the ten largest clones. Sequencing was performed on naive CD4+ T cells from blood. The cell subset or site label here, explained by the study, means: true naive CD4+ T cells. The receptor source for this set is a woman aged 18-30 years with type 1 diabetes.

In this sample, this clone turned up a few times. V and J are TRBV11-3 and TRBJ2-1, with TRBD2 identical over 8 bases. CDR3 length: 14 amino acids. V was pared by 2 bases and J by 6 bases, with 3 bases of the junction left unmatched. The germline CDR1 and CDR2 sequences are SGHNT and YENEEA. The CDR3 spells CASSLLSGSNEQFF. The CDR3 bases are TGTGCCAGCAGCTTACTGAGCGGGAGCAATGAGCAGTTCTTC.

The chain carries TRBV15 and TRBJ1-5, with a possible D match to TRBD1 (6 bases). Trimming took off 5 bases at V and 3 bases at J, with 17 bases between the two ends. The germline gives CDR1 LNHNV, CDR2 YYDKDF (reference sequence). The CDR3 covers 16 residues. CDR3 nucleotides: TGTGCCACCAGCCCCAAATTTTACAGGGACAATCAGCCCCAGCATTTT. Its translation: CATSPKFYRDNQPQHF.

Only a few counts were recorded for this clone. This chain uses TRBV15 with TRBJ1-6, with 9 bases that match TRBD1. Germline CDR1 and CDR2: LNHNV and YYDKDF (reference sequence). Unmatched junction bases numbered 7, after V lost 0 bases and J lost 4 bases. This CDR3 is 18 amino acids long. This chain's CDR3 is CATSRDVTGGVYNSPLHF. The CDR3 DNA follows: TGTGCCACCAGCAGAGATGTAACAGGGGGCGTGTATAATTCACCCCTCCACTTT.

The V gene is TRBV28, the J gene TRBJ2-1; a possible D gene is TRBD2 (5 bases). Trimming shortened V by 6 bases and J by 8 bases, and 26 bases separated the two germline ends. This CDR3 spans 17 amino acids. CDR1 is MDHEN, CDR2 SYDVKM, per germline. Here the CDR3 DNA reads TGTGCCAGCAGCCTACCGGGCGGGCAGCGTCGCGTTGATGAGCAGTTCTTC. This encodes CASSLPGGQRRVDEQFF.

The J gene is TRBJ2-2, the V gene TRBV7-9; 7 bases align to TRBD1. J was trimmed by 8 bases and V by 5 bases; bases with no gene match: 8. CDR3 length: 14 amino acids. CDR1 SEHNR and CDR2 FQNEAQ come from the germline V gene (reference sequence). The CDR3: CASSADRRTGELFF. The DNA of the CDR3 is TGTGCCAGCAGCGCGGACAGGAGAACTGGGGAGCTGTTTTTT.

The chain couples TRBV9 to TRBJ2-3; the D gene is possibly TRBD2 (5 bases). Per the germline V gene, CDR1 is SGDLS and CDR2 is YYNGEE. The V and J ends lost 3 bases and 0 bases respectively, with 14 bases between them. This CDR3 is built from 16 residues. CDR3 amino acids: CASSARSGSSTDTQYF. CDR3 coding DNA: TGTGCCAGCAGCGCTAGGAGCGGATCTAGCACAGATACGCAGTATTTT.

A few counts support this clone. The chain uses TRBV5-1 and TRBJ2-1; TRBD2 is a possible D gene (5 bases). Trimming left V 2 bases short and J 1 base short, with 13 bases between. The germline CDR1 and CDR2 sequences are SGHRS and YFSETQ. The CDR3 has 16 amino acids. CDR3 in amino acids: CASSFITSTSYNEQFF. The DNA of the CDR3 is TGCGCCAGCAGCTTCATCACTAGTACGTCCTACAATGAGCAGTTCTTC.

CDR3 sequence: CASGQTNEKLFF. For the CDR3, the DNA is TGTGCCTCAGGACAGACTAATGAAAAACTGTTTTTT. V and J are TRBV30 and TRBJ1-4, with D maybe TRBD1 (6 bases). The CDR3 covers 12 residues. Germline CDR1 is GTSNPN and CDR2 is SVGIG (reference sequence). V was trimmed by 7 bases and J by 2 bases, leaving 8 bases between them.